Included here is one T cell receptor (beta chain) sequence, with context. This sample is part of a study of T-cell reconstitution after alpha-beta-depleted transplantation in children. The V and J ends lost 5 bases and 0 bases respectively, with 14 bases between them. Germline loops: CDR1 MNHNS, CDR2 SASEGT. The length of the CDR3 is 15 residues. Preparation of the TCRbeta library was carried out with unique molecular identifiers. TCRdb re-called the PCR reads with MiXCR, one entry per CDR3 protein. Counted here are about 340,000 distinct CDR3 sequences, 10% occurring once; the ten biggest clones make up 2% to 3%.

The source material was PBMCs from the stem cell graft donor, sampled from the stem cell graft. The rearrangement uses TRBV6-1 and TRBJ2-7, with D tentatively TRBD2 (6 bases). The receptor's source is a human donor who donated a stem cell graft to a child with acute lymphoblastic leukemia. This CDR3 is CASSPSSVLSYEQYF. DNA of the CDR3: TGTGCCAGCAGTCCCTCTAGCGTTCTCTCCTACGAGCAGTACTTC.